These T cell receptor beta chains were read from a single sample in a study of T-cell reconstitution after alpha-beta-depleted transplantation in children. One entry per CDR3 protein results from TCRdb running MiXCR on the PCR reads. This sample has 530,000 or so distinct CDR3 sequences, with over 20% found just once. Here the sequenced sample was PBMCs, taken before TCRalphabeta/CD19-depleted stem cell transplant. The receptors were sampled from a boy younger than two with Wiskott-Aldrich syndrome, due to receive a stem cell transplant. Both conserved end residues are part of each CDR3. D genes are given only for firm matches. Rows may omit the clone size; those that give it use once, few, many or a size class.

V	D	J	size	CDR3	DNA
TRBV11-2	TRBD1	TRBJ2-1	many	CASSTGTGSNEQFF	TGTGCCAGCAGTACCGGGACAGGGAGCAATGAGCAGTTCTTC
TRBV20-1	.	TRBJ1-5	few	CSAPVQPNQPQHF	TGCAGTGCCCCTGTACAACCGAATCAGCCCCAGCATTTT
TRBV4-1	.	TRBJ2-7	.	CASSHPMWRGPGMGQYF	TGCGCCAGCAGCCACCCGATGTGGAGGGGGCCGGGAATGGGGCAGTACTTC
TRBV3-1	.	TRBJ1-3	.	CASSPDLDAGNTIYF	TGTGCCAGCAGCCCCGACCTGGATGCTGGAAACACCATATATTTT
TRBV12-3/TRBV12-4	.	TRBJ2-5	.	CASSDSLARARETQYF	TGTGCCAGCAGCGATAGTTTGGCCAGGGCAAGGGAGACCCAGTACTTC
TRBV12-3/TRBV12-4	TRBD2	TRBJ2-7	.	CASSLNMAGGPGEQYF	TGTGCCAGCAGTTTAAATATGGCGGGAGGGCCCGGCGAGCAGTACTTC
TRBV6-5	.	TRBJ2-7	.	CASSYSYRPLEQYF	TGTGCCAGCAGTTACTCGTACCGACCCCTCGAGCAGTACTTC
TRBV6-1	.	TRBJ2-2	few	CASSLWRGTGELFF	TGTGCCAGCAGTCTCTGGAGGGGAACCGGGGAGCTGTTTTTT
TRBV7-9	.	TRBJ1-1	.	CASSFARGGTEAFF	TGTGCCAGCAGCTTCGCCAGGGGAGGCACTGAAGCTTTCTTT
TRBV3-1	TRBD2	TRBJ2-3	few	CASSRKLAGFGINTDTQYF	TGTGCCAGCAGCCGAAAACTAGCGGGCTTTGGGATAAACACAGATACGCAGTATTTT
TRBV7-8	.	TRBJ2-5	.	CAIARTDQETQYF	TGTGCCATAGCAAGGACGGATCAAGAGACCCAGTACTTC
TRBV5-1	.	TRBJ2-1	.	CASSFRDSTYNEQFF	TGCGCCAGCAGCTTTCGGGACTCAACCTACAATGAGCAGTTCTTC
TRBV28	TRBD2	TRBJ2-1	.	CASSSNWREGLYNEQFF	TGTGCCAGCAGTTCGAACTGGCGGGAGGGACTCTACAATGAGCAGTTCTTC
TRBV12-3/TRBV12-4	.	TRBJ2-3	.	CASSFGGGAGTDTQYF	TGTGCCAGTAGTTTTGGAGGGGGAGCTGGGACAGATACGCAGTATTTT
TRBV30	TRBD2	TRBJ2-2	.	CAKSGKNDGELFF	TGTGCCAAGAGCGGGAAAAATGACGGGGAGCTGTTTTTT
TRBV24-1	.	TRBJ2-5	.	CATSDPREREETQYF	TGTGCCACCAGTGATCCCCGGGAGCGCGAAGAGACCCAGTACTTC
TRBV27	.	TRBJ1-1	.	CASSPPGRVGMNTEAFF	TGTGCCAGCAGTCCCCCGGGCAGGGTCGGGATGAACACTGAAGCTTTCTTT
TRBV5-1	.	TRBJ2-1	once	CASSLEVVDEQFF	TGCGCCAGCAGCTTGGAAGTGGTAGATGAGCAGTTCTTC
TRBV18	.	TRBJ2-7	few	CASSNRDEQYF	TGTGCCAGCTCAAACAGGGACGAGCAGTACTTC
TRBV5-1	.	TRBJ2-3	many	CASSLRGADTQYF	TGCGCCAGCAGCCTAAGGGGCGCAGATACGCAGTATTTT
TRBV12-3/TRBV12-4	TRBD2	TRBJ2-7	few	CASSRLADEQYF	TGTGCCAGCAGTCGACTAGCTGACGAGCAGTACTTC
TRBV20-1	.	TRBJ2-1	.	CSVFGAASDNEQFF	TGCAGTGTTTTCGGGGCTGCTAGCGACAATGAGCAGTTCTTC
TRBV24-1	TRBD1	TRBJ2-3	.	CATSYPGQGTDTQYF	TGTGCCACCAGTTATCCGGGACAGGGTACAGATACGCAGTATTTT
TRBV5-1	.	TRBJ2-1	few	CASSLAASYSTDEQFF	TGCGCCAGCAGCTTGGCGGCCTCCTATTCCACAGATGAGCAGTTCTTC
TRBV5-1	.	TRBJ2-1	few	CASRDAGNEQFF	TGCGCCAGCAGGGACGCGGGCAATGAGCAGTTCTTC
TRBV20-1	.	TRBJ2-1	few	CSARPLASNFNEQFF	TGCAGTGCTAGGCCTTTAGCGTCAAACTTTAATGAGCAGTTCTTC
TRBV28	TRBD1	TRBJ2-3	few	CASSSRQGLGTDTQYF	TGTGCCAGCAGTTCCCGACAGGGGTTGGGAACAGATACGCAGTATTTT
TRBV5-1	TRBD2	TRBJ2-1	.	CASSVRGSGKGLSYNEQFF	TGCGCCAGCAGCGTCCGTGGAAGCGGGAAGGGGTTGAGCTACAATGAGCAGTTCTTC
TRBV29-1	.	TRBJ1-1	few	CSVEWSGVGAFF	TGCAGCGTTGAATGGTCAGGGGTCGGGGCTTTCTTT
TRBV7-6	.	TRBJ2-7	.	CASSLEGAPRNEQYF	TGTGCCAGCAGCTTAGAAGGGGCCCCCCGAAACGAGCAGTACTTC
TRBV2	TRBD1	TRBJ2-7	few	CASSGQGIATYEQYF	TGTGCCAGCAGTGGACAGGGAATAGCGACCTACGAGCAGTACTTC
TRBV5-1	TRBD1	TRBJ2-7	.	CASNQRDREDEQYF	TGCGCCAGCAATCAAAGGGACAGGGAGGACGAGCAGTACTTC
TRBV10-3	.	TRBJ2-1	few	CAISPRGVPYNEQFF	TGTGCCATCAGTCCGCGGGGAGTTCCCTACAATGAGCAGTTCTTC
TRBV7-6	.	TRBJ2-1	once	CASSLGLDPSSYNEQFF	TGTGCCAGCAGCTTAGGTTTAGACCCGAGCTCCTACAATGAGCAGTTCTTC
TRBV6-1	.	TRBJ2-3	.	CASSEGRGSTDTQYF	TGTGCCAGCAGTGAAGGGCGGGGAAGCACAGATACGCAGTATTTT
TRBV29-1	TRBD1	TRBJ1-2	few	CSVHIIGQGDYGYTF	TGCAGCGTGCACATAATAGGACAGGGCGACTATGGCTACACCTTC
TRBV4-2	.	TRBJ2-1	.	CASSARDPAYNEQFF	TGTGCCAGCAGCGCCCGGGACCCAGCCTACAATGAGCAGTTCTTC
TRBV7-6	.	TRBJ1-4	.	CASSSARVGEKLFF	TGTGCCAGCAGCTCAGCCCGGGTTGGAGAAAAACTGTTTTTT
TRBV11-2	TRBD1	TRBJ2-5	.	CASSSFGGTGRRETQYF	TGTGCCAGCAGCTCATTCGGGGGGACAGGGAGACGGGAGACCCAGTACTTC
TRBV6-2/TRBV6-3	TRBD2	TRBJ2-1	once	CASLSYQTSGRALYYNEQFF	TGTGCCAGCCTAAGTTACCAGACTAGCGGGAGGGCCCTCTACTACAATGAGCAGTTCTTC
TRBV12-3/TRBV12-4	TRBD2	TRBJ2-7	few	CASSMPGLAVEQYF	TGTGCCAGCAGCATGCCCGGACTAGCGGTCGAGCAGTACTTC
TRBV30	TRBD2	TRBJ2-7	.	CACQTSGSLYEQYF	TGTGCCTGCCAGACTAGCGGGAGCCTCTACGAGCAGTACTTC
TRBV20-1	.	TRBJ2-3	.	CSARVAGTSTDTQYF	TGCAGTGCTAGAGTGGCGGGGACTAGCACAGATACGCAGTATTTT
TRBV2	.	TRBJ2-1	many	CASSELTTDNEQFF	TGTGCCAGCAGTGAACTGACAACGGACAATGAGCAGTTCTTC
TRBV7-2	.	TRBJ1-5	.	CASSYSWGSNQPQHF	TGTGCCAGCAGCTATAGCTGGGGCAGCAATCAGCCCCAGCATTTT
TRBV18	.	TRBJ2-5	few	CASSLKTGQQETQYF	TGTGCCAGCTCACTAAAGACAGGACAGCAAGAGACCCAGTACTTC
TRBV12-3/TRBV12-4	.	TRBJ2-7	few	CASSALPGAYEQYF	TGTGCCAGCAGCGCCTTACCAGGGGCCTACGAGCAGTACTTC
TRBV27	.	TRBJ2-3	.	CASSFRPSWDTRAQYF	TGTGCCAGCAGTTTCAGGCCTTCGTGGGATACCCGAGCGCAGTATTTT
TRBV5-1	.	TRBJ1-1	few	CASSLYGDMNTEAFF	TGCGCCAGCAGCTTGTACGGGGATATGAACACTGAAGCTTTCTTT
TRBV18	.	TRBJ2-5	.	CASSPPQWRWETQYF	TGTGCCAGCTCACCACCCCAGTGGCGCTGGGAGACCCAGTACTTC
TRBV5-1	TRBD1	TRBJ2-1	.	CASSLVATGGYEQFF	TGCGCCAGCAGCTTGGTGGCGACAGGGGGATATGAGCAGTTCTTC
TRBV11-1	.	TRBJ2-1	.	CASSRLPQDEQFF	TGTGCCAGCAGCCGTTTACCCCAGGATGAGCAGTTCTTC
TRBV5-1	.	TRBJ2-7	once	CASSPEVSSYEQYF	TGCGCCAGCAGCCCGGAGGTGTCCTCCTACGAGCAGTACTTC
TRBV10-3	TRBD2	TRBJ2-7	few	CAVAGRDEQYF	TGTGCCGTAGCGGGGCGCGACGAGCAGTACTTC